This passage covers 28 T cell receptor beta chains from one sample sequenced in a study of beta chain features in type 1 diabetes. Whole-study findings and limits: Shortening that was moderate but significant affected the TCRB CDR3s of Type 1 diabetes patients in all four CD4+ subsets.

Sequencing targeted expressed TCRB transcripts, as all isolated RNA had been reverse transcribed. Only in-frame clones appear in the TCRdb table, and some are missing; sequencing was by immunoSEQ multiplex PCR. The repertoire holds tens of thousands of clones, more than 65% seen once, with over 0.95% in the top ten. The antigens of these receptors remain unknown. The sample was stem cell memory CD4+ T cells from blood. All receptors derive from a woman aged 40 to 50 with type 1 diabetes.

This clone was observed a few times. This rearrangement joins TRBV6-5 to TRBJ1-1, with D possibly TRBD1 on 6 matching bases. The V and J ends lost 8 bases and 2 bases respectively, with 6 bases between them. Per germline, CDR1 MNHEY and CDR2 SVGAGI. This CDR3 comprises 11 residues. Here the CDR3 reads CASGTNTEAFF. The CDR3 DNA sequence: TGTGCCAGCGGGACAAACACTGAAGCTTTCTTT.

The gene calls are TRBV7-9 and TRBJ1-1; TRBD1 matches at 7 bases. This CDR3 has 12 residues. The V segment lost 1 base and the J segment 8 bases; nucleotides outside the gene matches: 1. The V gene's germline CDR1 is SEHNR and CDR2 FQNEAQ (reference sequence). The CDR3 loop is CASSLEDREAFF. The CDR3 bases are TGTGCCAGCAGCTTAGAGGACAGGGAAGCTTTCTTT.

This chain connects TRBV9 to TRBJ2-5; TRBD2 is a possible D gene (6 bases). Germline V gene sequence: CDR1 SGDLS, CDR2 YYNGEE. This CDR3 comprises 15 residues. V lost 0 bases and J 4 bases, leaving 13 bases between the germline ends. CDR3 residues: CASSVGGTTIETQYF. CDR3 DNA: TGTGCCAGCAGCGTAGGCGGGACCACTATAGAGACCCAGTACTTC.

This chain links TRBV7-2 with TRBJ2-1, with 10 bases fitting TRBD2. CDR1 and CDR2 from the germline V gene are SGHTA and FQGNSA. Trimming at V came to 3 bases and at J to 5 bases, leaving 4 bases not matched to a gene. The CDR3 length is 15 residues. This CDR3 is CASSFSGLANNEQFF. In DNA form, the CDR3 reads TGTGCCAGCAGCTTCTCGGGACTAGCGAACAATGAGCAGTTCTTC.

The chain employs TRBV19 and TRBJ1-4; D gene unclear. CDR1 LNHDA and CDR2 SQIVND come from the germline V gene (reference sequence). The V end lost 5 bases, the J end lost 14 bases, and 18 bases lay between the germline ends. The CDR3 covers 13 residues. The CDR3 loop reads CASSRPDARFLFF. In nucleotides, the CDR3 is TGTGCCAGTAGTCGGCCCGACGCGAGGTTCCTGTTTTTT. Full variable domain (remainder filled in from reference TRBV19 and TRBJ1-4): DGGITQSPKYLFRKEGQNVTLSCEQNLNHDAMYWYRQDPGQGLRLIYYSQIVNDFQKGDIAEGYSVSREKKESFPLTVTSAQKNPTAFYLCASSRPDARFLFFGSGTQLSVL.

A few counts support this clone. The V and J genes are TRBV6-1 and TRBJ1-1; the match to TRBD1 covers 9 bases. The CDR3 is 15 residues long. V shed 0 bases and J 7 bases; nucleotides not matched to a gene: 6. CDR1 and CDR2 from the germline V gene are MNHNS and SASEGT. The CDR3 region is CASSEAGQGWGEAFF. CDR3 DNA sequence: TGTGCCAGCAGTGAAGCGGGACAGGGTTGGGGTGAAGCTTTCTTT.

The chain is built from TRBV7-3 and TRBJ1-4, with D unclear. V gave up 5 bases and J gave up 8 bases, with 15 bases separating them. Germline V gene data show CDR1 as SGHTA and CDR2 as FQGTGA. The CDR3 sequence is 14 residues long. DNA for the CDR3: TGTGCCAGCAGCACCGGGAGCAGTGGGGAAAAACTGTTTTTT. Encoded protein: CASSTGSSGEKLFF.

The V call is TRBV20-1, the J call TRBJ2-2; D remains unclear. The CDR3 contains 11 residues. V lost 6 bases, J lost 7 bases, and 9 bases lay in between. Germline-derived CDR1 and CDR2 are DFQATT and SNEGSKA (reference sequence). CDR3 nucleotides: TGCAGTGCACGACTGGTCGGGGAGCTGTTTTTT. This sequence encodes CSARLVGELFF.

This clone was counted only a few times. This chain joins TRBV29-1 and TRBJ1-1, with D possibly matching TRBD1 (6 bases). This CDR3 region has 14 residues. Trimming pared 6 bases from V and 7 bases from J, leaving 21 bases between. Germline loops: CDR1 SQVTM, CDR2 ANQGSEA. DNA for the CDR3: TGCAGCGTCCAAAGGGGGGGGACGGGCCATGAAGCTTTCTTT. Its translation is CSVQRGGTGHEAFF. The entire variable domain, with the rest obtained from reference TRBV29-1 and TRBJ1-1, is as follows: SAVISQKPSRDICQRGTSLTIQCQVDSQVTMMFWYRQQPGQSLTLIATANQGSEATYESGFVIDKFPISRPNLTFSTLTVSNMSPEDSSIYLCSVQRGGTGHEAFFGQGTRLTVV.

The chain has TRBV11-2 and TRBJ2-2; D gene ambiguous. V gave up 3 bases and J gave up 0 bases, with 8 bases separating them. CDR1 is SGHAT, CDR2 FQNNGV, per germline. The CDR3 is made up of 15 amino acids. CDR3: CASSFDTTNTGELFF. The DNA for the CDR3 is TGTGCCAGCAGCTTCGACACGACGAACACCGGGGAGCTGTTTTTT.

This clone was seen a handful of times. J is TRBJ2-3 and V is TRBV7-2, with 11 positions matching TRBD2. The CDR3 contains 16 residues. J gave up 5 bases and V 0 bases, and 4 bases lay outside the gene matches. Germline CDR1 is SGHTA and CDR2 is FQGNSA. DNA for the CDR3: TGTGCCAGCAGCTTAGCGACTAGCGGGGCTCTAGATACGCAGTATTTT. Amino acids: CASSLATSGALDTQYF.

The CDR3 sequence: CASNRGRGSYEQYF. As DNA, the CDR3 is TGTGCCAGCAACAGGGGGCGCGGCTCCTACGAGCAGTACTTC. The rearrangement joins TRBV10-3 to TRBJ2-7; 9 bases agree with TRBD1. Germline CDR1 and CDR2: ENHRY and SYGVKD. Trimming removed 10 bases from V and 0 bases from J; junction bases left unmatched: 7. This CDR3 comprises 14 residues.

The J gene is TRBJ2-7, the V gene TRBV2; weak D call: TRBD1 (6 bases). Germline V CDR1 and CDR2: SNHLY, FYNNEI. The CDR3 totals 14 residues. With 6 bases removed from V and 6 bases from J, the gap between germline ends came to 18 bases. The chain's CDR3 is CASRGRTVRSEQYF. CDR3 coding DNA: TGTGCCAGCAGGGGCAGGACAGTACGTAGCGAGCAGTACTTC.

The CDR3 coding sequence is TGTGCCAGCAGCCCCCAGGCGGGCAGCACTGAAGCTTTCTTT. It codes for CASSPQAGSTEAFF. V is TRBV7-2 and J is TRBJ1-1; D not certain. CDR3 length: 14 residues. Trimming cost V 5 bases and J 4 bases, with 14 bases left between them. Germline assignment: CDR1 SGHTA and CDR2 FQGNSA. The full variable domain, completed using reference TRBV7-2 and TRBJ1-1, is GAGVSQSPSNKVTEKGKDVELRCDPISGHTALYWYRQSLGQGLEFLIYFQGNSAPDKSGLPSDRFSAERTGGSVSTLTIQRTQQEDSAVYLCASSPQAGSTEAFFGQGTRLTVV.

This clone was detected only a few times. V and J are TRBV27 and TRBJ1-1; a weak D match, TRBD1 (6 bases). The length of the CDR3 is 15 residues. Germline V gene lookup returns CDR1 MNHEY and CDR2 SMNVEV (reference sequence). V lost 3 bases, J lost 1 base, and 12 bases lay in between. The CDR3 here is CASSFTGPSNTEAFF. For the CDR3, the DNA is TGTGCCAGCAGTTTTACAGGGCCGTCGAACACTGAAGCTTTCTTT.

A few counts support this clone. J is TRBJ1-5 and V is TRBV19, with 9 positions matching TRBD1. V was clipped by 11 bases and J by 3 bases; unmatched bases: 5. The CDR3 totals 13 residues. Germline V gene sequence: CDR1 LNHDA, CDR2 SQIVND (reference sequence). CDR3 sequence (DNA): TGTGCCGGGGGACAGGGAATCAATCAGCCCCAGCATTTT. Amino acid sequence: CAGGQGINQPQHF.

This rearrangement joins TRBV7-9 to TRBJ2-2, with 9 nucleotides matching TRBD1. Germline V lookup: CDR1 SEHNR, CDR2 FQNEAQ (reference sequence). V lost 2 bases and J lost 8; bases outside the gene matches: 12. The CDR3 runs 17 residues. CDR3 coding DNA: TGTGCCAGCAGCTTAATTTACGGGACAGGGATTACGGGGGAGCTGTTTTTT. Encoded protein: CASSLIYGTGITGELFF.

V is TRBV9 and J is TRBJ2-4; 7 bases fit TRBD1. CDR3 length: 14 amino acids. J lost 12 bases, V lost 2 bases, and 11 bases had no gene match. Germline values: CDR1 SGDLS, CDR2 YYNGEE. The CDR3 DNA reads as TGTGCCAGCAGCGTCGACCCGCAGGGGGATCATCAGTACTTC. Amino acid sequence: CASSVDPQGDHQYF.

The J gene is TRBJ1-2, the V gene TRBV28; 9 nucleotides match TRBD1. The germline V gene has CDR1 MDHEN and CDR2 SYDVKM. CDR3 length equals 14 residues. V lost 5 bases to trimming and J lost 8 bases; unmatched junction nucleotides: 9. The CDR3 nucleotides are TGTGCCAGCAGTGATCGGACAGGGGTACGAGGCTACACCTTC. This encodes CASSDRTGVRGYTF.

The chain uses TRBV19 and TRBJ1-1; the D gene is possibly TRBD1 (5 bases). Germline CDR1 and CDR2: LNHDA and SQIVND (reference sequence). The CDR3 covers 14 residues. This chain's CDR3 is CASALLGGNTEAFF. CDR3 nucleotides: TGTGCTAGCGCCCTCCTCGGGGGTAACACTGAAGCTTTCTTT.

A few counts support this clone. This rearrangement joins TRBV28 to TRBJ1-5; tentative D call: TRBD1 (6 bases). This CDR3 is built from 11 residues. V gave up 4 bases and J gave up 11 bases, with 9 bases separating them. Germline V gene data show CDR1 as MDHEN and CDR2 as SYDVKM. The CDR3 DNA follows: TGTGCCAGCAGTTCCCAGGGGACCCAGCATTTT. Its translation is CASSSQGTQHF. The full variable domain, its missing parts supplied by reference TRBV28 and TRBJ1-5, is DVKVTQSSRYLVKRTGEKVFLECVQDMDHENMFWYRQDPGLGLRLIYFSYDVKMKEKGDIPEGYSVSREKKERFSLILESASTNQTSMYLCASSSQGTQHFGDGTRLSIL.

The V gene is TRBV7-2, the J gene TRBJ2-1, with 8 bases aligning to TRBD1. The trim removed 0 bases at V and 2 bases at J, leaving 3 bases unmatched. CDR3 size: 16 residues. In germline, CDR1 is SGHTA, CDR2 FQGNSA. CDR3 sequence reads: CASSLAGTGTYNEQFF. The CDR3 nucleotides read TGTGCCAGCAGCTTAGCCGGGACAGGTACCTACAATGAGCAGTTCTTC.

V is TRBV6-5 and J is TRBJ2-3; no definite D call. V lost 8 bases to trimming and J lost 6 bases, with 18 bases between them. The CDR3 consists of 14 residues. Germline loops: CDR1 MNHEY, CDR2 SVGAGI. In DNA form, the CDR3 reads TGTGCCAGCGCCCCCGGGTCCGTTCACGATACGCAGTATTTT. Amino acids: CASAPGSVHDTQYF.

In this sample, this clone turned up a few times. The DNA for the CDR3 is TGTGCCAGCAGCTTTAGCGATGAGCAGTTCTTC. Protein: CASSFSDEQFF. J is TRBJ2-1 and V is TRBV5-8; possible D gene TRBD2, 5 bases. The germline gives CDR1 SGHTS, CDR2 YDEGEE. V lost 2 bases and J 8 bases, leaving 5 bases between the germline ends. The CDR3 is 11 amino acids. The full variable domain, in which reference TRBV5-8 and TRBJ2-1 provide the parts outside the CDR3, is EAGVTQSPTHLIKTRGQQATLRCSPISGHTSVYWYQQALGLGLQFLLWYDEGEERNRGNFPPRFSGRQFPNYSSELNVNALELEDSALYLCASSFSDEQFFGPGTRLTVL.

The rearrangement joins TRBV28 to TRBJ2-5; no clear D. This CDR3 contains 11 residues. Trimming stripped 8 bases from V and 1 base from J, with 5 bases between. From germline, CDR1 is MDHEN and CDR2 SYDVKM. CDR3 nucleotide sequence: TGTGCCAGCGTCAGCCAAGAGACCCAGTACTTC. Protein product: CASVSQETQYF.

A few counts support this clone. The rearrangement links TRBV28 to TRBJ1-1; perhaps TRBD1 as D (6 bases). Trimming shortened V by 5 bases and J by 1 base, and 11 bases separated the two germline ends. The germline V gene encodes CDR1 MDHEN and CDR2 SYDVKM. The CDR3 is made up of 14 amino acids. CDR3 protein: CASSTGYANTEAFF. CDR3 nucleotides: TGTGCCAGCAGTACAGGGTACGCGAACACTGAAGCTTTCTTT. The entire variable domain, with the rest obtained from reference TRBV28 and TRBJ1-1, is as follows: DVKVTQSSRYLVKRTGEKVFLECVQDMDHENMFWYRQDPGLGLRLIYFSYDVKMKEKGDIPEGYSVSREKKERFSLILESASTNQTSMYLCASSTGYANTEAFFGQGTRLTVV.

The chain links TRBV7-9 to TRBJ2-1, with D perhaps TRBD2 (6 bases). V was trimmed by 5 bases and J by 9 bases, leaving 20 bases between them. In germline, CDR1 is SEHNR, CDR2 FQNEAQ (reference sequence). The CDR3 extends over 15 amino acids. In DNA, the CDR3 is TGTGCCAGCAGCGAACAACGCGGGGATTTCCCTGAGCAGTTCTTC. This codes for CASSEQRGDFPEQFF.

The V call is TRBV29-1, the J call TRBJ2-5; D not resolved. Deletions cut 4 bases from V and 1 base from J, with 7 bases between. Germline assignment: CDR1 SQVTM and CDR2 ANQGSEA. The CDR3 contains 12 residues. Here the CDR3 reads CSVGSSQETQYF. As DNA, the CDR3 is TGCAGCGTTGGGTCTAGCCAAGAGACCCAGTACTTC.